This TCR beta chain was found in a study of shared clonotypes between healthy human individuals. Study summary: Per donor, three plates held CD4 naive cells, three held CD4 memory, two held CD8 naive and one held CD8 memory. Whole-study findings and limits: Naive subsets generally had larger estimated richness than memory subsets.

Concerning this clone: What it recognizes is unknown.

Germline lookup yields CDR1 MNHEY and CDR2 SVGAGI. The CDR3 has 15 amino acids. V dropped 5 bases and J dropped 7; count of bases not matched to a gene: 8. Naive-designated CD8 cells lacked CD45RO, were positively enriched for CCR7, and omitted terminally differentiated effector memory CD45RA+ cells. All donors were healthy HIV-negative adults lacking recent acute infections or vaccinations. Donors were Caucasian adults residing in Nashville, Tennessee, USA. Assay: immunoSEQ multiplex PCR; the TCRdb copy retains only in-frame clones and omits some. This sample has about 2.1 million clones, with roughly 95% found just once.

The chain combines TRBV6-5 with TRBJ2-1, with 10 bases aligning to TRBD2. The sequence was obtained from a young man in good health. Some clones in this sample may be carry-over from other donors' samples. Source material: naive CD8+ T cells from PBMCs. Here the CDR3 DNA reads TGTGCCAGCAGTATCTCCAGTAGCGGGAGGAATGAGCAGTTCTTC. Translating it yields CASSISSSGRNEQFF.